The rows below give T cell receptor beta chains drawn from one sample of a study of T cell repertoires in cytomegalovirus infection. Which antigens these TCRs recognize remains unknown. Each CDR3 protein is one row after TCRdb ran MiXCR on the reads. The table lists about 900,000 distinct CDR3 sequences, about a third of them singletons, with over 12% in the top ten. Sequencing used cultured CD8+ T cells from PBMCs, obtained from culture after CMV antigen stimulation. The receptor source for this set is a human donor in good health (CMV status not recorded). Some clones in this sample may be carry-over from other donors' samples. Both conserved end residues are part of each CDR3. A D gene is named only where the DNA matches it firmly. Where a row states a size, it is once, few, many or the class of an expanded clone; other rows omit it.

J gene: TRBJ2-1; D gene: -; clone size: -; V gene: TRBV4-2; CDR3 DNA: TGTGCCAGCAGCCAAGGGATGCTAGGGTCTACCGATGAGCAGTTCTTC; CDR3 protein: CASSQGMLGSTDEQFF
J gene: TRBJ2-5; D gene: -; clone size: -; V gene: TRBV18; CDR3 DNA: TGTGCCAGCTCTTCAGGGACCCCCATCCAAGAGACCCAGTACTTC; CDR3 protein: CASSSGTPIQETQYF
J gene: TRBJ2-1; D gene: TRBD1; clone size: -; V gene: TRBV7-9; CDR3 DNA: TGTGCCAGCAGGTCGACAGGGTCGACTTACAATGAGCAGTTCTTC; CDR3 protein: CASRSTGSTYNEQFF
J gene: TRBJ2-5; D gene: -; clone size: few; V gene: TRBV2; CDR3 DNA: TGTGCCAGCTTTGGGGGAGAGACCCAGTACTTC; CDR3 protein: CASFGGETQYF
J gene: TRBJ2-7; D gene: -; clone size: few; V gene: TRBV2; CDR3 DNA: TGTGCCAGCAGCGGCGGGACCTCCTACGAGCAGTACTTC; CDR3 protein: CASSGGTSYEQYF
J gene: TRBJ2-1; D gene: -; clone size: -; V gene: TRBV6-1; CDR3 DNA: TGTGCCAGCAGTGAACAAGGGGGACGGGAGCAGTTCTTC; CDR3 protein: CASSEQGGREQFF
J gene: TRBJ2-1; D gene: -; clone size: -; V gene: TRBV28; CDR3 DNA: TGTGCCACCGGACAGAACAATGAGCAGTTCTTC; CDR3 protein: CATGQNNEQFF
J gene: TRBJ2-1; D gene: -; clone size: -; V gene: TRBV15; CDR3 DNA: TGTGCCACCAGCAGATCCAGGGCCGATCACAATGAGCAGTTCTTC; CDR3 protein: CATSRSRADHNEQFF
J gene: TRBJ1-6; D gene: -; clone size: many; V gene: TRBV7-2; CDR3 DNA: TGTGCCAGCAGCTTAACCGGGGAATCACCCCTCCACTTT; CDR3 protein: CASSLTGESPLHF
J gene: TRBJ1-3; D gene: -; clone size: -; V gene: TRBV7-6; CDR3 DNA: TGTGCCAGCAGCTTAGCGAGTGGTGGTGGAAACACCATATATTTT; CDR3 protein: CASSLASGGGNTIYF
J gene: TRBJ2-7; D gene: -; clone size: -; V gene: TRBV6-5; CDR3 DNA: TGTGCCAGCAGTTACAATTCAGTCTACGAGCAGTACTTC; CDR3 protein: CASSYNSVYEQYF
J gene: TRBJ2-7; D gene: TRBD1; clone size: few; V gene: TRBV6-1; CDR3 DNA: TGTGCCAGCGGCAGGGGACAGAACTACGAGCAGTACTTC; CDR3 protein: CASGRGQNYEQYF
J gene: TRBJ2-7; D gene: -; clone size: many; V gene: TRBV5-6; CDR3 DNA: TGTGCCAGCAGCTTAGGATTAACCTACGAGCAGTACTTC; CDR3 protein: CASSLGLTYEQYF
J gene: TRBJ1-5; D gene: -; clone size: -; V gene: TRBV6-2/TRBV6-3; CDR3 DNA: TGTGCCAGCAGTTATCGGGGGGCGGACAATCAGCCCCAGCATTTT; CDR3 protein: CASSYRGADNQPQHF
J gene: TRBJ1-5; D gene: TRBD1; clone size: -; V gene: TRBV4-1; CDR3 DNA: TGCGCCAGCAGCCAAGAGACAAGGACAGGGGTGATCTGGCCCCAGCATTTT; CDR3 protein: CASSQETRTGVIWPQHF
J gene: TRBJ2-5; D gene: -; clone size: few; V gene: TRBV7-9; CDR3 DNA: TGTGCCAGCAGCTTAGTGTTCCTGGAAATAGAGACCCAGTACTTC; CDR3 protein: CASSLVFLEIETQYF
J gene: TRBJ1-3; D gene: TRBD1; clone size: few; V gene: TRBV7-6; CDR3 DNA: TGTGCCAGCAGCTGGGGACAGCCGGCCGGAAACACCATATATTTT; CDR3 protein: CASSWGQPAGNTIYF